The 20 T cell receptor beta chains in this list originate from one sample, sequenced in a study (dated by TCRdb to the mid-2010s). To prepare the library, 5' RACE was applied. The sequencing machine was an Illumina MiSeq. In-frame beta chains were kept once TCRdb had trimmed the public reads at Q25 with fastp and called clones with MiXCR. Every distinct CDR3 protein forms one entry, paired with its most common genes and DNA. This sample holds approximately 8,600 distinct CDR3 sequences; roughly 15% were observed only once. 3.5% of the sample is held by the ten biggest clonotypes. The specimen was memory CD4+ T cells sorted from blood. The sample's cell subset or site label, decoded: memory CD4+ T cells, CD4+CD45RO+CD25-. Receptors originate from a female donor with breast cancer.

This clonotype has a handful of counts. It may be a read error: a sequence one base away is much more abundant. The gene calls are TRBV25-1 and TRBJ2-1; 7 bases line up with TRBD2. Trimming removed 6 bases from V and 9 bases from J; junction bases left unmatched: 8. Germline lookup yields CDR1 MGHDK and CDR2 SYGVNS. The CDR3 sequence is 13 residues long. CDR3 in DNA: TGTGCCAGCAGGGAAGCGAGCGGGATTGAGCAGTTCTTC. It translates to CASREASGIEQFF.

The table lists this clonotype with many counts. The chain combines TRBV7-2 with TRBJ2-5; 9 bases are a match to TRBD2. The ends lost 5 bases at V and 14 bases at J; junction bases unmatched: 12. Germline V gives CDR1 SGHTA, CDR2 FQGNSA. This CDR3 spans 13 amino acids. Here the CDR3 DNA reads TGTGCCAGCAGCCTCGAGGGTAGAGGGACTAGCTACTTC. Protein product: CASSLEGRGTSYF.

On this clonotype: Because it lacks the conserved phenylalanine or tryptophan at the end, this CDR3 is likely a read error. Because the CDR3's place on the DNA is in doubt, the DNA is left out and the CDR3 is given as listed by TCRdb. V gene TRBV11-3 combines with J gene TRBJ1-4; no check of the table's D call, TRBD1, against the DNA was made. CDR1 and CDR2 from the germline V gene are SGHNT and YENEEA. The length of the CDR3 is 14 amino acids, counting both ends. The CDR3 protein is CASSSRVANEKLFL.

The chain recombines TRBV7-3 with TRBJ1-1, with TRBD1 matching 8 bases. With V trimmed by 3 bases and J by 5 bases, 2 bases remained unmatched. Germline-derived CDR1 and CDR2 are SGHTA and FQGTGA. The CDR3 has 13 amino acids. The CDR3 loop is CASSFQGATEAFF. CDR3 DNA sequence: TGTGCCAGCAGCTTTCAGGGGGCAACTGAAGCTTTCTTT.

With respect to this clonotype: A much larger clone differs from this one at a single base, so this may be a read error. Since no conserved phenylalanine or tryptophan closes the CDR3, a read error is the likely cause. This chain links TRBV29-1 with TRBJ2-3, with a tentative D call TRBD1 (5 bases). With 6 bases removed from V and 2 bases from J, the gap between germline ends came to 6 bases. Looked up from germline, CDR1 is SQVTM and CDR2 is ANQGSEA. This CDR3 region has 11 residues. The CDR3, as DNA: TGCAGCGTAGGGGCCACAGATACGCAGTATCTT. This encodes CSVGATDTQYL.

This clonotype is medium-sized. This chain links TRBV6-5 with TRBJ2-5, with D possibly TRBD1 on 6 matching bases. The CDR3 has 13 residues. The ends were cut back, 5 bases at V and 2 bases at J, with 9 bases in the middle. CDR1 is MNHEY and CDR2 is SVGAGI in the germline V gene. The CDR3 is CASSEGVQETQYF. CDR3 bases: TGTGCCAGCAGTGAGGGGGTACAAGAGACCCAGTACTTC.

This clonotype was counted many times. The chain couples TRBV29-1 to TRBJ2-1; 13 bases fit TRBD2. Germline values: CDR1 SQVTM, CDR2 ANQGSEA. V dropped 4 bases and J dropped 5; count of bases not matched to a gene: 5. The CDR3 is made up of 15 amino acids. CDR3 region: CSVARLAGGDNEQFF. DNA for the CDR3: TGCAGCGTTGCCAGACTAGCGGGAGGTGACAATGAGCAGTTCTTC.

This clonotype has just a few counts. A clone one base away is much larger, so this may be a read error. This chain joins TRBV7-3 and TRBJ2-5, with TRBD1 matching 11 bases. CDR1 and CDR2 (germline): SGHTA, FQGTGA. CDR3 length: 15 amino acids. The CDR3 nucleotides read TGTGCCAGCAGCTTGTACTTGGGACAGGGGGAGACCCAGCACTTC. It specifies CASSLYLGQGETQHF.

The sample holds many counts of this clonotype. The V call is TRBV5-6, the J call TRBJ1-1; D unresolved. CDR3 length equals 17 residues. V lost 5 bases and J lost 0, with 20 bases in between. Per germline, CDR1 SGHDT and CDR2 YYEEEE. Here the CDR3 reads CASRRRRQNPMNTEAFF. The CDR3 bases are TGTGCCAGCAGGCGTCGACGGCAGAATCCCATGAACACTGAAGCTTTCTTT.

Relative to its sample, this clonotype is medium-sized (0.01 to 0.1%). The rearrangement uses TRBV20-1 and TRBJ1-5; D is unresolved. The germline V gene encodes CDR1 DFQATT and CDR2 SNEGSKA (reference sequence). The CDR3 has 14 residues. V lost 3 bases and J lost 1, with 10 bases in between. The CDR3 protein is CSASSGRSNQPQHF. CDR3 nucleotides: TGCAGTGCTAGCTCGGGCCGGAGCAATCAGCCCCAGCATTTT.

This clonotype is labeled medium-sized. The rearrangement joins TRBV9 to TRBJ1-6; D call uncertain. V shed 4 bases and J shed 5 bases, with 13 bases lying between them. CDR3 length: 15 residues. Germline V gene lookup returns CDR1 SGDLS and CDR2 YYNGEE. The CDR3 nucleotides read TGTGCCAGCAGCCCCGCGGCAGCTGATAATTCACCCCTCCACTTT. This gives the protein CASSPAAADNSPLHF.

About this clonotype itself: Its ends do not fully match the called genes, so a read error is possible. The chain joins TRBV5-1 to TRBJ2-2; D may be TRBD2 (6 bases). This CDR3 is built from 17 residues. The germline V gene encodes CDR1 SGHRS and CDR2 YFSETQ. CDR3 amino acids: CASSSGANRLNTGELFF. In DNA form, the CDR3 reads TGCGCCAGCAGCTCGGGAGCCAACAGGTTAAACACCGGGGAGCTGTTCTTT.

In its sample, this clonotype is medium-sized. The chain combines TRBV6-5 with TRBJ1-5; tentatively, D is TRBD1 (6 bases). This CDR3 region has 15 residues. Germline loops: CDR1 MNHEY, CDR2 SVGAGI. Trimming cost V 5 bases and J 7 bases, with 18 bases left between them. The CDR3 protein is CASSQLRGFGQPQHF. In DNA form, the CDR3 reads TGTGCCAGCAGTCAGTTAAGGGGGTTTGGACAGCCCCAGCATTTT.

In regard to this clonotype: This could be a read error, since a much larger clone is one nucleotide away. The J gene is TRBJ2-1, the V gene TRBV6-5; TRBD2 matches 11 bases. The germline CDR1 and CDR2 sequences are MNHEY and SVGAGI. V lost 4 bases, J lost 7 bases, and 6 bases stayed unmatched. The CDR3 spans 15 residues. The CDR3 region has the DNA TGTGCCAGCAGTTCGGGGACTAGCGGCAGTAATGAGCAGTTCTTC. Translated, it gives CASSSGTSGSNEQFF.

On this clonotype: A much larger clone differs by one base, so this may be a read error. J is TRBJ2-1 and V is TRBV5-1; the D gene is possibly TRBD2 (6 bases). With 6 bases removed from V and 0 bases from J, the gap between germline ends came to 13 bases. The germline gives CDR1 SGHRS, CDR2 YFSETQ. The CDR3 sequence is 15 residues long. CDR3 loop: CASNLLSGSYNEQFF. The CDR3 DNA reads TGCGCCAGCAACCTTCTTAGCGGCTCCTACAATGAGCAGTTCTTC.

The chain uses TRBV3-1 and TRBJ2-1; TRBD2 matches 13 bases. The CDR3 runs 20 residues. Germline V lookup: CDR1 LGHDT, CDR2 YNNKEL (reference sequence). The J segment lost 4 bases and the V segment lost 1 base, leaving 13 bases of the junction unmatched. The CDR3 DNA reads TGTGCCAGCAGCCAAGCTCCGGGACTAGCGGGATTGGCTCGTTACAATGAGCAGTTCTTC. Protein product: CASSQAPGLAGLARYNEQFF.

The chain has TRBV20-1 and TRBJ2-5, with 7 positions matching TRBD2. The V gene's germline CDR1 is DFQATT and CDR2 SNEGSKA (reference sequence). The CDR3 loop spans 11 amino acids. Losses at the gene ends were 4 bases for V and 4 bases for J; bases not matched to a gene: 0. CDR3 DNA sequence: TGCAGTGCTACGGGGGGAGAGACCCAGTACTTC. This translates into CSATGGETQYF.

This clonotype was counted only a few times. The chain is built from TRBV20-1 and TRBJ2-7; 12 bases line up with TRBD2. Germline-derived CDR1 and CDR2 are DFQATT and SNEGSKA (reference sequence). J gave up 5 bases and V 6 bases, and 11 bases lay outside the gene matches. The CDR3 sequence is 15 residues long. The CDR3 DNA reads TGCAGTGCGACGACTAGCGGGAGTACGTCAAACGAGCAGTACTTC. Translating it yields CSATTSGSTSNEQYF.

The chain employs TRBV5-4 and TRBJ2-1; the match to TRBD2 covers 11 bases. V gave up 4 bases and J gave up 7 bases; unmatched junction bases: 16. Per the germline V gene, CDR1 is SGHNT and CDR2 is YYREEE (reference sequence). The length of the CDR3 is 18 residues. CDR3 nucleotide sequence: TGTGCCAGCAGCCTGGAACTAGCGGGGGCCGGTACGGGGAATGAGCAGTTCTTC. Its translation: CASSLELAGAGTGNEQFF.

A few counts support this clonotype. This chain uses TRBV20-1 with TRBJ2-1, with 9 bases that match TRBD2. The CDR3 loop spans 14 amino acids. V lost 5 bases and J lost 9; bases outside the gene matches: 11. CDR1 and CDR2 (germline): DFQATT, SNEGSKA (reference sequence). The CDR3 DNA sequence: TGCAGTGCTTCGGGCGGGAGGGCCGCGGGTGAGCAGTTCTTC. Protein sequence: CSASGGRAAGEQFF.